This TCR beta chain originates from a study of blood T cell repertoires in COVID-19. Those who participated ranged in age from roughly 18 to 90 years and resided in about two dozen US areas. Recovery among Cohort 3 donors was established by two negative PCRs, clearance, or symptom resolution. Study processing details: Estimation of nucleated cell counts was performed using reference gene primer amplification. Clones were read by immunoSEQ multiplex PCR, and TCRdb kept only the in-frame ones, dropping some. That table furnishes V, J and clone size, whereas the DNA furnished D and trimming. The repertoire consists of about 280,000 clones, with 85% occurring once and the leading ten covering about 2.7%. With V trimmed by 2 bases and J by 7 bases, 3 bases remained unmatched. The CDR3 has 14 residues. The germline CDR1 and CDR2 sequences are MDHEN and SYDVKM.

The J gene is TRBJ2-3, the V gene TRBV28, with 10 bases that match TRBD1. The material sequenced was PBMCs or T cells enriched from blood (not recorded which). The TCR comes from a woman between 45 and 65 years old who had recovered from COVID-19. The CDR3 protein is CASSLRDRGHTQYF. The DNA of the CDR3 is TGTGCCAGCAGTTTACGGGACAGGGGTCATACGCAGTATTTT.